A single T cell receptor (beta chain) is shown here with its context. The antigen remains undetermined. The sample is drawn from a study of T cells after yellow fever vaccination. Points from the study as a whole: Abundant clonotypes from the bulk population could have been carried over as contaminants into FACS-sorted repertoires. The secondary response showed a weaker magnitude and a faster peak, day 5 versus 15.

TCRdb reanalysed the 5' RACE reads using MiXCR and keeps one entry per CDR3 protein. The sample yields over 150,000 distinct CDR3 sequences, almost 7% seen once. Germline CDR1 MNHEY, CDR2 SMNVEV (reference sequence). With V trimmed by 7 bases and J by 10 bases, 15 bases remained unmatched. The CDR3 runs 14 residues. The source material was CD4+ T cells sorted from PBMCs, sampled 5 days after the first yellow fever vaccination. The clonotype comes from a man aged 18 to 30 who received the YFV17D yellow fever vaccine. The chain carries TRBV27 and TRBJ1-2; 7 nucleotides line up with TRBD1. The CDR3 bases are TGTGCCAGCACCCCCGGAGTAGGGGGCGCCCACTACACCTTC. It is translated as CASTPGVGGAHYTF.